The 4 T cell receptor beta chains given below trace back to one sample, sequenced in a study of cytomegalovirus exposure and HLA in healthy donors. 60 Vbeta and 13 Jbeta primers were used in PCR. The assay was immunoSEQ multiplex PCR, and TCRdb's table has in-frame clones only and misses some. Of about 140,000 clones listed, more than 60% are singletons. Material for sequencing was PBMCs. These receptors came from a man aged 35-49 years in good health and CMV-seronegative.

The rearrangement links TRBV7-9 to TRBJ2-7; 9 bases line up with TRBD1. Germline CDR1 is SEHNR and CDR2 is FQNEAQ (reference sequence). With V trimmed by 5 bases and J by 5 bases, 13 bases remained unmatched. This CDR3 contains 16 residues. As DNA, the CDR3 is TGTGCCAGCAGCACCGTCCCGGGACAGGGATCCCACGAGCAGTACTTC. Its protein is CASSTVPGQGSHEQYF.

This chain links TRBV2 with TRBJ2-7, with 11 bases matching TRBD2. There are 17 residues in the CDR3. CDR1 and CDR2 from the germline V gene are SNHLY and FYNNEI. The trim removed 6 bases at V and 0 bases at J, leaving 10 bases unmatched. CDR3 sequence: CASRIAILAGASYEQYF. The CDR3 DNA follows: TGTGCCAGCAGGATAGCCATACTAGCGGGGGCCTCCTACGAGCAGTACTTC. Combining the CDR3 with reference TRBV2 and TRBJ2-7 gives the whole variable domain EPEVTQTPSHQVTQMGQEVILRCVPISNHLYFYWYRQILGQKVEFLVSFYNNEISEKSEIFDDQFSVERPDGSNFTLKIRSTKLEDSAMYFCASRIAILAGASYEQYFGPGTRLTVT.

J is TRBJ2-7 and V is TRBV9; 10 bases agree with TRBD1. This CDR3 has 16 amino acids. Per germline, CDR1 SGDLS and CDR2 YYNGEE. The V and J ends lost 2 bases and 6 bases, in that order; junction bases with no gene match: 11. The DNA of the CDR3 is TGTGCCAGCAGCGTCCGGGACAGGGGATCCCTGGGCGAGCAGTACTTC. It yields the protein CASSVRDRGSLGEQYF.

The rearrangement joins TRBV7-2 to TRBJ2-7; 11 bases map to TRBD2. The germline V gene encodes CDR1 SGHTA and CDR2 FQGNSA. This CDR3 has 14 amino acids. The ends lost 5 bases at V and 4 bases at J; junction bases unmatched: 4. CDR3 region: CASSPSGGRYEQYF. The CDR3 DNA reads as TGTGCCAGCAGCCCTAGCGGGGGGAGATACGAGCAGTACTTC. Combining the CDR3 with reference TRBV7-2 and TRBJ2-7 gives the whole variable domain GAGVSQSPSNKVTEKGKDVELRCDPISGHTALYWYRQSLGQGLEFLIYFQGNSAPDKSGLPSDRFSAERTGGSVSTLTIQRTQQEDSAVYLCASSPSGGRYEQYFGPGTRLTVT.